These T cell receptor beta chains were read from a single sample in a study of cytomegalovirus exposure and HLA in healthy donors. Clones were read by immunoSEQ multiplex PCR, and TCRdb kept only the in-frame ones, dropping some. There are 50,000 or so clones in the sample; roughly four fifths occur only once, and 2.7% lies in the top ten. Specimen: PBMCs. These receptors came from a woman aged 40 to 50 in good health and CMV-seropositive. CDR3s leave out the opening cysteine and the closing phenylalanine or tryptophan. Each record gives: CDR3 protein, V gene.

ASSSTTYEQY TRBV6-6
ASSLSSEGGGDTEAF TRBV4-3
ASSGRTGRSGNTIY TRBV10-2
ASSYPRQGEGGGELF TRBV7-6
ASSQVGASSYNEQF TRBV4-3
ASSPGLAGYNEQF TRBV7-2
ASSQRGMNTEAF TRBV27
AWSGTSRGTDTQY TRBV30
ASSVAAGGRETQY TRBV9
AWETGRDKY TRBV30
ASSLVSYEQY TRBV11-2
ATSRDFTGTEAF TRBV15
ASSYVGSYGYT TRBV6-5
ASRQGARSTEAF TRBV7-2
ASSYSADTQY TRBV13
ASSLEGLAGGGEQF TRBV5-6
ASSPDTEAF TRBV2
ASTGTGPTEAF TRBV6-5
ASSLVMTGGGEQF TRBV7-2
ASSLGTGSEAF TRBV19
ASSLYQGANEAF TRBV13
ATGQGAVQPQH TRBV10-3
ASIDRGPKGTQH TRBV28
ASNRDTGYT TRBV2
ASSLQGTDTQY TRBV9
ASSRGGGSSNEQF TRBV28
AISATGLLYEQY TRBV10-3
ASSGQDFTQY TRBV9
ASSYLSPSPYEQY TRBV6-6
ASSELVLDTQY TRBV10-2
ASRLQGVTEAF TRBV28
ASSFPGGHEQF TRBV11-2
ASSPNRGGPRTLF TRBV13
ASSFEGSLAGWDEQF TRBV5-1
AWGVRGGGEAF TRBV30
ASRGSSYNSPLH TRBV28
ASSGPADEQF TRBV5-4
ASAEGEQY TRBV7-7
TGQLQETQY TRBV29-1
AISESGPLGEKLF TRBV10-3
AIPANRGTAGANVLT TRBV10-3
ATSRDNPNTEAF TRBV15
ASSFQGQPQH TRBV19
SARAGVEQY TRBV20-1
ASSSGQGGGGYT TRBV7-9
ASSQVTDRQAWGTEAF TRBV4-1
ASSSTGANQETQY TRBV7-2
ASSSTASTDTQY TRBV7-7
SVRSDRGLDTQY TRBV29-1
ASSQSLAVPEAF TRBV23-1
ASGQGNTEAF TRBV10-2
ASSETGGLETQY TRBV25-1
ASSPGLAGGTDTQY TRBV5-1